Described below is a single T cell receptor beta chain sequence and its context. Antigen: not known. The data belong to a study of shared clonotypes between healthy human individuals. Study in general: For every donor, three CD4 naive, three CD4 memory, two CD8 naive and one CD8 memory plates were used. General study points: Sequencing depth was expected to influence donor clonotype sharing. A small donor pool kept down the genetic and exposure-history diversity that was represented. Researchers sampled only blood; tissue repertoires likely differ.

Assay used: immunoSEQ multiplex PCR; TCRdb lists only in-frame clones, some missing. In the table there are about 590,000 clones, roughly 96% of which are singletons. Terminally differentiated effector memory CD45RA+ cells were excluded by CCR7 positive selection of CD45RO-negative cells. V was trimmed by 3 bases and J by 1 base, leaving 11 bases between them. The CDR3 covers 14 residues. Looked up from germline, CDR1 is SGDLS and CDR2 is YYNGEE. The receptor was derived from a young woman in good health. The sequenced sample was naive CD8+ T cells sorted from blood. The chain links TRBV9 to TRBJ2-7; a weak D match, TRBD2 (6 bases). CDR3 sequence reads: CASSEGGGSYEQYF. DNA for the CDR3: TGTGCCAGCAGCGAAGGCGGAGGGTCCTACGAGCAGTACTTC.